Listed below are T cell receptor beta chains from one sample, sequenced in a study of blood T cells in healthy people across ages. One entry per CDR3 protein, called by TCRdb with MiXCR from the 5' RACE reads. The sample comprises around 1,700,000 distinct CDR3 sequences, 25% to 30% of which are singletons, and roughly 8% rests with the top ten. Sequences were obtained from blood. All receptors derive from a woman in her twenties or thirties in good health. The conserved cysteine and the conserved F or W are not part of the CDR3 here. The D gene is left open where the match is weak.

D,V,J,CDR3
-,TRBV5-1,TRBJ2-5,ASSLASRSQETQY
TRBD1,TRBV7-9,TRBJ2-5,ASEGTAQETQY
TRBD2,TRBV27,TRBJ2-7,ASGPPAGAYEQY
-,TRBV7-9,TRBJ1-4,ASRSKGGADEKLF
-,TRBV6-5,TRBJ2-7,ASSSPPFEQY
-,TRBV6-5,TRBJ1-2,ASSFRGDYT
TRBD1,TRBV2,TRBJ2-2,ASSVKQDRVTGELF
-,TRBV4-1,TRBJ1-1,ASSQVSGPNTEAF
TRBD2,TRBV29-1,TRBJ2-1,GMRAGLAGGNEQF
TRBD2,TRBV3-1,TRBJ2-4,ASSQGDSSGGAVAKNIQY
-,TRBV7-3,TRBJ2-7,ASSLGREDEQY
TRBD2,TRBV20-1,TRBJ2-3,SASSGSATSTDTQY
TRBD2,TRBV28,TRBJ2-3,ASSPPHIGGTTDTQY
TRBD1,TRBV7-9,TRBJ1-5,ASSLGHSGGRNQPQH
-,TRBV28,TRBJ1-6,ASSSRDLRNSPLH
-,TRBV7-9,TRBJ2-1,ASSPPVPRTHYNEQF
TRBD1,TRBV19,TRBJ1-5,ASCEMDRGNQPQH
TRBD1,TRBV29-1,TRBJ1-2,SVDREAGYGYT
-,TRBV6-1,TRBJ2-5,ASSEEGGRLKETQY
TRBD1,TRBV6-5,TRBJ1-1,ASSEQGGNTEAF
TRBD1,TRBV20-1,TRBJ2-3,SATRGTGGIDTQY
-,TRBV30,TRBJ1-2,AWTEFWNYGYT
-,TRBV21-1,TRBJ2-7,ASSPISIEGDEQY
TRBD1,TRBV6-5,TRBJ1-1,ASSFLPGTGVMNTEAF
TRBD1,TRBV3-1,TRBJ2-7,ASTSTGTGGYEQY
-,TRBV7-2,TRBJ2-5,ASSPNGVSETTQY
-,TRBV3-1,TRBJ1-2,ASSQDSEVGGYA
TRBD1,TRBV5-1,TRBJ1-2,ASSGTGSSSGYT
-,TRBV7-9,TRBJ1-5,ASSPSGTLYQPQH
TRBD1,TRBV7-9,TRBJ2-7,ASSIDRGWPYEQY
-,TRBV6-6,TRBJ1-6,ASSYSQGSSPLH
-,TRBV28,TRBJ2-7,ASTPERHKIYEQY
-,TRBV5-1,TRBJ1-2,ASSIGPLGDYT
TRBD2,TRBV12-3/TRBV12-4,TRBJ2-5,ASSFVLAGARGIQY
TRBD2,TRBV28,TRBJ2-3,ASSFRGGVTDTQY
TRBD2,TRBV6-6,TRBJ2-2,ASRREAEGAGELF
-,TRBV18,TRBJ2-1,ASSLDPSQNEQF
TRBD2,TRBV20-1,TRBJ2-1,SARFFGGASNEQF
TRBD2,TRBV9,TRBJ2-7,ASSAETGGYEQY
TRBD2,TRBV7-2,TRBJ2-7,ASRGGTSVPNEQY
-,TRBV6-6,TRBJ2-3,ASSYRQSTDTQY
-,TRBV6-6,TRBJ2-1,ASSYSGSGISYNEQF
-,TRBV20-1,TRBJ1-2,SARDNKGRDGYT
TRBD2,TRBV5-1,TRBJ2-5,ASSAGVSSGGQETQY
-,TRBV5-1,TRBJ2-1,ASSPNPGTYSEQF